Shown below are 2 T cell receptor beta chains from a single sample sequenced in a study of blood T cell repertoires in COVID-19. Repertoires were generated with immunoSEQ multiplex PCR, while TCRdb's copy carries only in-frame clones and drops some. This sample has approximately 160,000 clones, with around 85% found just once. The sequenced material came from peripheral blood. Receptors were obtained from a man in his sixties with active or convalescent COVID-19.

The chain joins TRBV6-6 to TRBJ2-7; D is perhaps TRBD2 (6 bases). V was trimmed by 6 bases and J by 4 bases, leaving 22 bases between them. The CDR3 consists of 16 residues. The germline gives CDR1 MNHNY, CDR2 SVGAGI (reference sequence). The CDR3 reads CASSPRGREGRYEQYF. For the CDR3, the DNA is TGTGCCAGCAGCCCTCGAGGGCGGGAAGGTCGGTACGAGCAGTACTTC.

This clone has just one count. The J gene is TRBJ1-5, the V gene TRBV6-6, with a weak D call TRBD1 (5 bases). CDR3 length: 15 amino acids. V shed 6 bases and J shed 0 bases, with 12 bases lying between them. The germline V gene has CDR1 MNHNY and CDR2 SVGAGI (reference sequence). CDR3 amino acids: CASRSDSYSNQPQHF. CDR3 nucleotide sequence: TGTGCCAGCAGATCCGACAGCTATAGCAATCAGCCCCAGCATTTT.